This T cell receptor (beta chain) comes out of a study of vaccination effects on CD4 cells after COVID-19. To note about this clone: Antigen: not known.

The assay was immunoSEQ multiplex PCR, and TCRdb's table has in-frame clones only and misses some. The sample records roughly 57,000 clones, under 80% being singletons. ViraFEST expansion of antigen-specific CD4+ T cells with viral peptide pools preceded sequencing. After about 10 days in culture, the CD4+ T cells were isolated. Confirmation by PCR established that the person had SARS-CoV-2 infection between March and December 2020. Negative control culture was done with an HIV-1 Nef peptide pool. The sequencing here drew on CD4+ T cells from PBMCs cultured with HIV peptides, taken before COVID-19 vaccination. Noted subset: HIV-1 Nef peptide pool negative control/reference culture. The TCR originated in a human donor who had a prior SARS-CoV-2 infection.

This CDR3 is CASSLEPSGSGETQYF. Written as DNA, the CDR3 is TGCGCCAGCAGCTTGGAACCTAGCGGGAGTGGAGAGACCCAGTACTTC. J is TRBJ2-5 and V is TRBV5-1; 10 bases align to TRBD2. V gave up 0 bases and J gave up 4 bases; unmatched junction bases: 6. CDR3 length: 16 residues. Germline V lookup: CDR1 SGHRS, CDR2 YFSETQ.